This TCR beta chain is from a study of tumor-infiltrating lymphocytes in localized non-small cell lung cancer. At the level of the study: Several tumor histologies, both smoking statuses, and some post-neoadjuvant chemotherapy samples were included.

Study results and limitations: Recurrence-free survival showed no association with tumor T-cell fraction. Not all patients were TCR sequenced, owing to tissue quantity. Immunotypes IM1 and IM2 had similar TCR-derived T-cell fractions.

Points on this clone: As yet, its antigen is unknown.

Assay used: immunoSEQ multiplex PCR; TCRdb lists only in-frame clones, some missing. The data show 11,000 or so clones, about 83% seen once. What was sequenced was lung tumor tissue. This TCR was recovered from a human donor with non-small cell lung cancer.

CDR3 bases: TGTGCCAGCAGCGGGACGTTGAACACTGAAGCTTTCTTT. This translates into CASSGTLNTEAFF. The genes are TRBV25-1 and TRBJ1-1; D might be TRBD1 (5 bases). The CDR3 is 13 amino acids. CDR1 is MGHDK and CDR2 is SYGVNS in the germline V gene. Trimming shortened V by 6 bases and J by 0 bases, and 8 bases separated the two germline ends.